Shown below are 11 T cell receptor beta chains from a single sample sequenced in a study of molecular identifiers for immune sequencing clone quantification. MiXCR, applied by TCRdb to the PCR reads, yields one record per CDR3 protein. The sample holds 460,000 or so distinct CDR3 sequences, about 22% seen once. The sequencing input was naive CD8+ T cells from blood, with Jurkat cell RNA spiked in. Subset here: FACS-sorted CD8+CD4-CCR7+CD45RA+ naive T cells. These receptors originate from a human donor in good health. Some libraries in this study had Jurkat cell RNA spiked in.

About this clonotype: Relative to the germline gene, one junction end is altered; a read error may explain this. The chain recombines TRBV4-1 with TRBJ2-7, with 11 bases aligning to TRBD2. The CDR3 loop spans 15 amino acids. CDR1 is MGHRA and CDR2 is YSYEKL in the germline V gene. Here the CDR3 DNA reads TGCGCCAGCAGCCAAGCCACTAGCGGGAGCTACGAGCAGCACTTC. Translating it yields CASSQATSGSYEQHF.

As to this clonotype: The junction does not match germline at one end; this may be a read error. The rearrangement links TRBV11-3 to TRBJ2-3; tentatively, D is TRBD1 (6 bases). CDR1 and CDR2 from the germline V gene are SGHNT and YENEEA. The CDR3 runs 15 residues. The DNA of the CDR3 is TGTGCCGGCAGCTTAAACAGGGAGTTCACAGATACGCAGTATTTT. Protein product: CAGSLNREFTDTQYF.

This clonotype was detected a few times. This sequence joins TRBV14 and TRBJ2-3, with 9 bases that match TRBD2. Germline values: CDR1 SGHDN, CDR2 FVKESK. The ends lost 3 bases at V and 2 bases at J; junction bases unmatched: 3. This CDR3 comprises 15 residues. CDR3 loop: CASSHLAGITDTQYF. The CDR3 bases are TGTGCCAGCAGCCACCTAGCGGGAATCACAGATACGCAGTATTTT.

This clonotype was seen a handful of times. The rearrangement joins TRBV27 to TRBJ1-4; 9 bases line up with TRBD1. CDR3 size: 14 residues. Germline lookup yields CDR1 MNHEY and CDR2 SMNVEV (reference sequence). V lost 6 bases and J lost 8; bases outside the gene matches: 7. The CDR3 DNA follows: TGTGCCAGCAGCCCGGGACAGGGTCTGGAAAAACTGTTTTTT. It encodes CASSPGQGLEKLFF.

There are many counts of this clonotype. CDR3: CASSSPGVAESGANVLTF. The CDR3 nucleotides are TGCGCCAGCAGCTCCCCCGGGGTGGCAGAATCTGGGGCCAACGTCCTGACTTTC. V gene TRBV4-3 combines with J gene TRBJ2-6; D might be TRBD2 (5 bases). This CDR3 has 18 residues. CDR1 LGHNA and CDR2 YSLEER come from the germline V gene. Trimming left V 5 bases short and J 1 base short, with 18 bases between.

CDR3 loop: CASSIPVRGPGELFF. CDR3 nucleotide sequence: TGTGCCAGTAGTATCCCAGTGCGGGGGCCCGGGGAGCTGTTTTTT. The V call is TRBV19, the J call TRBJ2-2; maybe TRBD2 (7 bases). With 3 bases removed from V and 6 bases from J, the gap between germline ends came to 14 bases. Germline V lookup: CDR1 LNHDA, CDR2 SQIVND (reference sequence). This CDR3 has 15 amino acids.

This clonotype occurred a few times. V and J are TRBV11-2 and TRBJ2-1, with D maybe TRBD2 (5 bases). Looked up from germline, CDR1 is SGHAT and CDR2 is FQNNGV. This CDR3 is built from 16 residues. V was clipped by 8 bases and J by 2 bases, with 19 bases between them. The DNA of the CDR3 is TGTGCCAGCGCCGTGGAGGCCGCTTCCGCCTACAATGAGCAGTTCTTC. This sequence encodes CASAVEAASAYNEQFF.

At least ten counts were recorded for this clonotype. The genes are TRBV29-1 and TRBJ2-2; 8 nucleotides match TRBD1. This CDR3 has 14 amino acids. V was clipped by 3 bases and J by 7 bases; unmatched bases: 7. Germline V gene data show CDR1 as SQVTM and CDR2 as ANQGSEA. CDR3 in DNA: TGCAGCGTTGATCCAGGGGGCGGAAACGGGGAGCTGTTTTTT. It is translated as CSVDPGGGNGELFF.

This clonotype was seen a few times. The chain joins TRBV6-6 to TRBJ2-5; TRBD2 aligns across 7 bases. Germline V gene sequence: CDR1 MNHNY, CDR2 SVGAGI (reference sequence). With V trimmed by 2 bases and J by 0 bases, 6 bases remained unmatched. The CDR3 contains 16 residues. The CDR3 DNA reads TGTGCCAGCAGTTACGGGCTGCGGGGGTACCAAGAGACCCAGTACTTC. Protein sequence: CASSYGLRGYQETQYF.

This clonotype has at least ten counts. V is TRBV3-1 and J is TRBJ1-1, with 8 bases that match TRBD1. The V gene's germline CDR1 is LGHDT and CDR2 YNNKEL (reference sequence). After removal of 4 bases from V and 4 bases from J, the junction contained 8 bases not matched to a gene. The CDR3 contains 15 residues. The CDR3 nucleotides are TGTGCCAGCAGCCCGAAGGACAGGGTGACCACTGAAGCTTTCTTT. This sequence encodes CASSPKDRVTTEAFF.

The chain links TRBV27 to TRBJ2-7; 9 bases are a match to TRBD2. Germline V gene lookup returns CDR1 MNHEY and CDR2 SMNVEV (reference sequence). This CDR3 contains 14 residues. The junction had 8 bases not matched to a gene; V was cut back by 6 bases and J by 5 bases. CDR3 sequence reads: CASSTLSGSDEQYF. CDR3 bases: TGTGCCAGCAGCACTCTTAGCGGGAGCGACGAGCAGTACTTC.